Sequencing of this T cell receptor beta chain was carried out in a study of shared clonotypes between healthy human individuals. The V and J ends lost 5 bases and 8 bases respectively, with 15 bases between them. The germline gives CDR1 ENHRY, CDR2 SYGVKD. The CDR3 has 14 residues. The table came from immunoSEQ multiplex PCR; TCRdb's copy has only in-frame clones and leaves some out. This sample has around 2,000,000 clones, with roughly 94% found just once. This TCR was sampled from a man in his late teens or twenties in good health. Sample: naive CD4+ T cells sorted from blood. Subset indicated: CD45RA+ positively selected. J is TRBJ2-2 and V is TRBV10-3; weak D call: TRBD1 (6 bases). The CDR3 loop reads CAISTGLKGGELFF. The CDR3 DNA sequence: TGTGCCATCAGTACAGGGTTAAAGGGAGGGGAGCTGTTTTTT.